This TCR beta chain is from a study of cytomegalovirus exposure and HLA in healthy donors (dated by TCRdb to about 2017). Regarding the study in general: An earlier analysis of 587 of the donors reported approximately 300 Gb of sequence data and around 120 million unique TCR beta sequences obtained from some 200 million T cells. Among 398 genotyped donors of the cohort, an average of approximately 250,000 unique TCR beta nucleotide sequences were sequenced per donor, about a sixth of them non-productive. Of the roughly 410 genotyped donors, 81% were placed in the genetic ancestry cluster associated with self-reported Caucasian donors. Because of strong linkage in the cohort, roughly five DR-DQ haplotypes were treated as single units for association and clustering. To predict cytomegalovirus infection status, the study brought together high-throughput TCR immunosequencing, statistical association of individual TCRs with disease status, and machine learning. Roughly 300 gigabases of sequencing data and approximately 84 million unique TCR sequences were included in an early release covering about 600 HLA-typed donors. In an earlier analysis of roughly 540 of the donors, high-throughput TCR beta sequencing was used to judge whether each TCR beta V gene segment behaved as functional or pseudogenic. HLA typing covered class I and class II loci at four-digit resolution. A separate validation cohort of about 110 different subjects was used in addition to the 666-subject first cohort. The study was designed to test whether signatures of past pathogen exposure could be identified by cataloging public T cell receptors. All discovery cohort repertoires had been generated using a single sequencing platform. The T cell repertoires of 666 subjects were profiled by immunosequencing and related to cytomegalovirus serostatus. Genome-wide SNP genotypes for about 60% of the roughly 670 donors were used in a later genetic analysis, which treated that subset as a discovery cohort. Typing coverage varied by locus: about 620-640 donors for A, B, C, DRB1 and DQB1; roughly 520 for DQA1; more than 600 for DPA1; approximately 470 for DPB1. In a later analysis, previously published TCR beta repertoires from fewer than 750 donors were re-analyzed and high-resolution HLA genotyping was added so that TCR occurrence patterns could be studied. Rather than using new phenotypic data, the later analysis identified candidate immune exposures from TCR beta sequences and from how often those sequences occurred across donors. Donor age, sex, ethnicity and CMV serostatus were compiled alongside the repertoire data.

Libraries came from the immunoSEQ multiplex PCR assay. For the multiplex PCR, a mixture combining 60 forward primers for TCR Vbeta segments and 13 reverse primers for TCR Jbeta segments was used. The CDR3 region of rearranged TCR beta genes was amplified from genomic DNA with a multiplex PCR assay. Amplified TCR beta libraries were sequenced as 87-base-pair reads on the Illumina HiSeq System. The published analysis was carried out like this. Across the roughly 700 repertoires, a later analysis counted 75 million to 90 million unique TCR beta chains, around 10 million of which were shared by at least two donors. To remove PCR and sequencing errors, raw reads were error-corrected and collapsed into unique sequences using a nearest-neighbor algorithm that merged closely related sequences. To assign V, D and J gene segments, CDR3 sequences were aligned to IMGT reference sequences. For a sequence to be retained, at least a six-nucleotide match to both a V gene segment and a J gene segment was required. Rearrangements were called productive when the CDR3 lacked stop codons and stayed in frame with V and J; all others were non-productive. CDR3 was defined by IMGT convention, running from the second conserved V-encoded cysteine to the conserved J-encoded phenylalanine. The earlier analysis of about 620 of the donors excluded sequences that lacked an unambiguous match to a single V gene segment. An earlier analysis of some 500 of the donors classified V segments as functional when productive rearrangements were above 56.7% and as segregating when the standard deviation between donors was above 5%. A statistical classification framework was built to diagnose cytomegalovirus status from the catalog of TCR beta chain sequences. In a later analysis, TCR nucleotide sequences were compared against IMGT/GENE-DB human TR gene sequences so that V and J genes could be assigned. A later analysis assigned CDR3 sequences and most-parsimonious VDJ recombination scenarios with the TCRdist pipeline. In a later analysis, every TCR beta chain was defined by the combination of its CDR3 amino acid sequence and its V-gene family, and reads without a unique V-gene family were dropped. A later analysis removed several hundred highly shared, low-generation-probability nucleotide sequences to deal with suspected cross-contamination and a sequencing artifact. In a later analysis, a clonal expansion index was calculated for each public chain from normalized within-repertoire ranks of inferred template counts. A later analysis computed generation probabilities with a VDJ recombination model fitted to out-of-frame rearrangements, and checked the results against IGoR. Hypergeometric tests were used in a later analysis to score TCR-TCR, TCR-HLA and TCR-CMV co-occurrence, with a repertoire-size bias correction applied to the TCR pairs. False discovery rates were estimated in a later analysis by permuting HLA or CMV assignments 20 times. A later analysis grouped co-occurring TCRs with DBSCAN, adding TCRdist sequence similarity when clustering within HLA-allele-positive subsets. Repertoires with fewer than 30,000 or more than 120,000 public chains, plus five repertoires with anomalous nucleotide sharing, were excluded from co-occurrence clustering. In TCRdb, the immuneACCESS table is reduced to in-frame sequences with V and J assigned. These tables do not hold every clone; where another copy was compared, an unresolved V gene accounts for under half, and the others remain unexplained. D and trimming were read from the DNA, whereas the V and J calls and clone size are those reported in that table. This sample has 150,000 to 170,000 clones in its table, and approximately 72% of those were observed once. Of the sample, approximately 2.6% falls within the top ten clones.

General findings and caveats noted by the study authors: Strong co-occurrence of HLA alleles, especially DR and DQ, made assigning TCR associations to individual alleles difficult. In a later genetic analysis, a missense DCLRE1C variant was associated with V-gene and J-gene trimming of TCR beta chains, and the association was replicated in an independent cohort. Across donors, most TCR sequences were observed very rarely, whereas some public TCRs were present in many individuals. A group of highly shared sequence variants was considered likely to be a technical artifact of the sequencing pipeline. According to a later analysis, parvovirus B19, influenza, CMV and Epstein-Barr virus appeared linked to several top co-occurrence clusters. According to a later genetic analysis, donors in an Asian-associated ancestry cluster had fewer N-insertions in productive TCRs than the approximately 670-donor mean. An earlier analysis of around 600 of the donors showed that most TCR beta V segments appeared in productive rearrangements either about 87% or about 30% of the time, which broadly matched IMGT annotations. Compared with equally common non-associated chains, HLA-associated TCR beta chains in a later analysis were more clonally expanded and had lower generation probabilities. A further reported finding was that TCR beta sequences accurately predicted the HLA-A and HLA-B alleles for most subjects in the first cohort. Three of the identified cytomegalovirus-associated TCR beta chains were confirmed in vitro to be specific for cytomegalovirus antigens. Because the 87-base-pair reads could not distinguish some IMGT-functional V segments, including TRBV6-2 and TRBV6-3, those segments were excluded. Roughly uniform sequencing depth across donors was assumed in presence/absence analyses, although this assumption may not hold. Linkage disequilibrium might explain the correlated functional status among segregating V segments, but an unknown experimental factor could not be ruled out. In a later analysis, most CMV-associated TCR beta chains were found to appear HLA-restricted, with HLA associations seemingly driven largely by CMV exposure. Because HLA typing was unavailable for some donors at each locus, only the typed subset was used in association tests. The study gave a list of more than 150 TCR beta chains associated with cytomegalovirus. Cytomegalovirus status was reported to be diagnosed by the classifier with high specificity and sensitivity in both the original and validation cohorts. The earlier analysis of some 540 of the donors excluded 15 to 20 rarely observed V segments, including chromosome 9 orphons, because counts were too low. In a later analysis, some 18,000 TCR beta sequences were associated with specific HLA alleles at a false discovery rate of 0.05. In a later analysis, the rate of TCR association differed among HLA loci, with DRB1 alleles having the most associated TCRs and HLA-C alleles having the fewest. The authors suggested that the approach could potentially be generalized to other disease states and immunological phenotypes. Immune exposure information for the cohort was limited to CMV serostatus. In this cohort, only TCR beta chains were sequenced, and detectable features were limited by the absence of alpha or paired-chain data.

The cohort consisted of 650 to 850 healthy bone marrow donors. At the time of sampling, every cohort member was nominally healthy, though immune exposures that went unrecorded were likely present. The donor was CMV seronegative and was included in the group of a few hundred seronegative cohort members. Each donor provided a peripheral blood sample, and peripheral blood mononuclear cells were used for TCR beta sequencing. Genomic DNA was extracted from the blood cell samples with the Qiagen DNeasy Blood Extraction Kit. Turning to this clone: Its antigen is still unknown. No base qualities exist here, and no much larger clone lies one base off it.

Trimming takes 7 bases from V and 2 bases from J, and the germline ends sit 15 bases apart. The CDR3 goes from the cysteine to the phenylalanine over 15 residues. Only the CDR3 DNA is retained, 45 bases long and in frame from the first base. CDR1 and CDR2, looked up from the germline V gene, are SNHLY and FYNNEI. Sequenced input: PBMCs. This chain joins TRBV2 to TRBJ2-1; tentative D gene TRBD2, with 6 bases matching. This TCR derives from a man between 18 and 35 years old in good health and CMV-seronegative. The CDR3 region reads CASTLTGGAYNEQFF. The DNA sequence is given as TGTGCCAGCACCTTGACTGGCGGGGCCTACAATGAGCAGTTCTTC.